This T cell receptor (beta chain) was identified during a study of cytomegalovirus exposure and HLA in healthy donors. General study findings and limits: In an earlier analysis, in several hundred donors, most V segments appeared productive either ~90% or ~30% of the time.

Remarks on this clone: The antigen is undetermined.

Germline V CDR1 and CDR2: SGHRS, YFSETQ. V gave up 0 bases and J gave up 6 bases, with 13 bases separating them. The CDR3 runs 14 residues. 13 Jbeta primers and 60 Vbeta primers were used for the PCR. TCRdb's table, derived via immunoSEQ multiplex PCR, lists solely in-frame clones and lacks some. The sample carries 100,000 to 150,000 clones, approximately 80% recorded once. The rearrangement links TRBV5-1 to TRBJ2-7; TRBD1 might be the D (6 bases). The sequencing sample was made of PBMCs. The receptor's source is a man aged 25-45 years in good health and CMV-seropositive. The CDR3 spells CASSLALRGTEQYF. CDR3 in DNA: TGCGCCAGCAGCTTGGCCTTGAGGGGGACCGAGCAGTACTTC. The full variable domain, with the rest looked up from reference TRBV5-1 and TRBJ2-7, is KAGVTQTPRYLIKTRGQQVTLSCSPISGHRSVSWYQQTPGQGLQFLFEYFSETQRNKGNFPGRFSGRQFSNSRSEMNVSTLELGDSALYLCASSLALRGTEQYFGPGTRLTVT.